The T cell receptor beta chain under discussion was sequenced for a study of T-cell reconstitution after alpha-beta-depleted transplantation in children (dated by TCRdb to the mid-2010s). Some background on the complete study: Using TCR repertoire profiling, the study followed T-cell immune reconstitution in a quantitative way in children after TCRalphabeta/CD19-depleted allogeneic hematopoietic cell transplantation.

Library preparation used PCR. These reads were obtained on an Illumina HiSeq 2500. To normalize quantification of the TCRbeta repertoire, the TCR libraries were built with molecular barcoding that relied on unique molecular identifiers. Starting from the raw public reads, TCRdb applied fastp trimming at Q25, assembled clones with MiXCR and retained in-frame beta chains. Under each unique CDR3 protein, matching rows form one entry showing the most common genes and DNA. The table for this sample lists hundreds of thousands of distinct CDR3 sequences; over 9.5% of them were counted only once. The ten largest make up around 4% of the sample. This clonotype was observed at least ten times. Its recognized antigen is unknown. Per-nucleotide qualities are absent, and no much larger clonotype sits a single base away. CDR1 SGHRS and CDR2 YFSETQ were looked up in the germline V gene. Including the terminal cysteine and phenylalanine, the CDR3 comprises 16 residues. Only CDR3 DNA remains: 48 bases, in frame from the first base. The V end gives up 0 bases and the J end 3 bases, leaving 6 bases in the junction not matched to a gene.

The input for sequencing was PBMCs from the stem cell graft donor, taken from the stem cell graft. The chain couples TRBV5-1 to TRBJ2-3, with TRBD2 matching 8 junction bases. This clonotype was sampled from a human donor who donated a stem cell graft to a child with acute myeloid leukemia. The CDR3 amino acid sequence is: CASSLDLAGPTDTQYF. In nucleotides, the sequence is TGCGCCAGCAGCTTGGACCTAGCGGGCCCAACAGATACGCAGTATTTT.